Each of the 28 T cell receptor beta chains below was sequenced from the same sample in a study of cytomegalovirus exposure and HLA in healthy donors. 60 Vbeta and 13 Jbeta primers were used in PCR. The assay was immunoSEQ multiplex PCR, and TCRdb's table has in-frame clones only and misses some. This table has 90,000 to 100,000 clones, about three fifths appearing once. The sequenced material came from PBMCs. Receptors originate from a man aged 30 to 39 in good health and CMV-seronegative.

J is TRBJ2-7 and V is TRBV5-1, with 9 bases lining up with TRBD2. Germline assignment: CDR1 SGHRS and CDR2 YFSETQ. The V and J ends lost 2 bases and 0 bases, in that order; junction bases with no gene match: 0. CDR3 size: 14 residues. CDR3 loop: CASSFSGSSYEQYF. The CDR3 DNA follows: TGCGCCAGCAGCTTTAGCGGGAGCTCCTACGAGCAGTACTTC.

This clone was picked up a small number of times. This rearrangement joins TRBV10-1 to TRBJ2-5; weak D call: TRBD2 (5 bases). Germline loops: CDR1 WNHNN, CDR2 SYGVQD (reference sequence). The CDR3 loop spans 12 amino acids. The V end lost 10 bases, the J end lost 5 bases, and 14 bases lay between the germline ends. CDR3 loop: CAILPRGETQYF. CDR3 sequence (DNA): TGCGCCATCCTTCCGAGAGGGGAGACCCAGTACTTC.

The V gene is TRBV4-1, the J gene TRBJ1-5, with 9 bases lining up with TRBD1. This CDR3 has 16 residues. CDR1 and CDR2 from the germline V gene are MGHRA and YSYEKL. V dropped 4 bases and J dropped 3; count of bases not matched to a gene: 7. In nucleotides, the CDR3 is TGCGCCAGCAGCCGGACAGGGGCCCTGTTCAATCAGCCCCAGCATTTT. Protein sequence: CASSRTGALFNQPQHF.

The V call is TRBV11-2, the J call TRBJ1-2, with D unresolved. The CDR3 consists of 15 residues. Germline CDR1 reads SGHAT; CDR2 reads FQNNGV. Trimming pared 4 bases from V and 2 bases from J, leaving 14 bases between. CDR3 nucleotide sequence: TGTGCCAGCAGCTATACACAGTACACCAACTATGGCTACACCTTC. This gives the protein CASSYTQYTNYGYTF. Variable domain in full (rest from reference TRBV11-2 and TRBJ1-2): EAGVAQSPRYKIIEKRQSVAFWCNPISGHATLYWYQQILGQGPKLLIQFQNNGVVDDSQLPKDRFSAERLKGVDSTLKIQPAKLEDSAVYLCASSYTQYTNYGYTFGSGTRLTVV.

This clone was observed a handful of times. The V call is TRBV18, the J call TRBJ1-4; 10 positions agree with TRBD1. Germline V gene data show CDR1 as KGHSH and CDR2 as LQKENI. This CDR3 region has 17 residues. J lost 6 bases, V lost 0 bases, and 7 bases had no gene match. As DNA, the CDR3 is TGTGCCAGCTCACCACCGGGACAGGGGAGAGGATATGAAAAACTGTTTTTT. It yields the protein CASSPPGQGRGYEKLFF.

J is TRBJ2-3 and V is TRBV27, with 7 bases lining up with TRBD2. There are 15 residues in the CDR3. CDR1 MNHEY and CDR2 SMNVEV come from the germline V gene (reference sequence). Trimming at V came to 6 bases and at J to 0 bases, leaving 6 bases not matched to a gene. Here the CDR3 reads CASRTLAGSTDTQYF. Written as DNA, the CDR3 is TGTGCCAGCAGGACCTTAGCGGGTAGCACAGATACGCAGTATTTT.

This rearrangement joins TRBV6-1 to TRBJ2-2, with TRBD1 as a possible D gene (6 bases). Germline V gene sequence: CDR1 MNHNS, CDR2 SASEGT. V was pared by 6 bases and J by 6 bases, with 14 bases between. CDR3 length: 14 residues. This CDR3 reads CASSENQGPGELFF. CDR3 nucleotides: TGTGCCAGCAGCGAGAACCAGGGGCCCGGGGAGCTGTTTTTT.

This chain links TRBV7-9 with TRBJ1-4; no reliable D call. In germline, CDR1 is SEHNR, CDR2 FQNEAQ (reference sequence). CDR3 length equals 12 residues. The V gene lost 5 bases and the J gene lost 7 bases, with 8 bases spanning the gap. The CDR3 here is CASSRSGEKLFF. The CDR3, as DNA: TGTGCCAGCAGCCGGTCGGGTGAAAAACTGTTTTTT.

This clone was picked up a small number of times. The chain links TRBV27 to TRBJ2-7; TRBD1 matches at 8 bases. V dropped 7 bases and J dropped 3; count of bases not matched to a gene: 11. The CDR3 is 15 residues long. CDR1 is MNHEY and CDR2 is SMNVEV in the germline V gene (reference sequence). CDR3 region: CASMGDRTGIYEQYF. The CDR3 DNA reads as TGTGCCAGCATGGGGGACCGGACAGGGATCTACGAGCAGTACTTC.

A few counts support this clone. This chain joins TRBV7-9 and TRBJ2-3, with D possibly matching TRBD1 (6 bases). Looked up from germline, CDR1 is SEHNR and CDR2 is FQNEAQ (reference sequence). Trimming took off 6 bases at V and 4 bases at J, with 26 bases between the two ends. There are 18 residues in the CDR3. CDR3 DNA: TGTGCCAGCAGATCAGGGGCTTTCGACAGAGATAAGGCAGATACGCAGTATTTT. This sequence encodes CASRSGAFDRDKADTQYF. Together with reference TRBV7-9 and TRBJ2-3, the CDR3 gives the full variable domain: DTGVSQNPRHKITKRGQNVTFRCDPISEHNRLYWYRQTLGQGPEFLTYFQNEAQLEKSRLLSDRFSAERPKGSFSTLEIQRTEQGDSAMYLCASRSGAFDRDKADTQYFGPGTRLTVL.

This clone was recorded once. The chain links TRBV30 to TRBJ1-2, with TRBD1 matching 8 bases. The CDR3 has 15 residues. V lost 0 bases to trimming and J lost 7 bases; unmatched junction nucleotides: 10. Germline V lookup: CDR1 GTSNPN, CDR2 SVGIG (reference sequence). CDR3 nucleotide sequence: TGTGCCTGGAGTGTGGTTGGACAGGGAAGAGGTGGCTACACCTTC. It yields the protein CAWSVVGQGRGGYTF.

This clone was detected only once. This rearrangement joins TRBV6-4 to TRBJ1-6, with D perhaps TRBD1 (6 bases). Germline lookup yields CDR1 MRHNA and CDR2 SNTAGT. V lost 0 bases and J lost 5, with 14 bases in between. The CDR3 has 17 residues. The CDR3 loop reads CASSDSKRQANNSPLHF. In nucleotides, the CDR3 is TGTGCCAGCAGTGACTCGAAGAGACAGGCCAATAATTCACCCCTCCACTTT.

The CDR3 spells CASSLMPGGNTGELFF. CDR3 sequence (DNA): TGCGCCAGCAGCTTGATGCCAGGTGGGAACACCGGGGAGCTGTTTTTT. The rearrangement links TRBV5-1 to TRBJ2-2, with D hard to call. V was trimmed by 1 base and J by 1 base, leaving 11 bases between them. The CDR3 is made up of 16 amino acids. Germline CDR1 and CDR2: SGHRS and YFSETQ.

This clone was seen a handful of times. The chain is built from TRBV5-1 and TRBJ1-1; no definite D call. In germline, CDR1 is SGHRS, CDR2 YFSETQ. The germline V and J ends were trimmed by 5 bases and 1 base, with 12 bases remaining between them. CDR3 length equals 14 residues. Here the CDR3 DNA reads TGCGCCAGCAGGCCTGTCCTAGAGAACACTGAAGCTTTCTTT. Its translation: CASRPVLENTEAFF.

CDR3 coding DNA: TGTGCCAGCAGTACCACTTTGGTCGCGAGGGCCCAGCAAAAACTGTTTTTT. This encodes CASSTTLVARAQQKLFF. This sequence joins TRBV28 and TRBJ1-4; no reliable D call. The CDR3 length is 17 residues. V dropped 5 bases and J dropped 9 bases, with 25 bases sitting between them. CDR1 MDHEN and CDR2 SYDVKM come from the germline V gene.

In the case of this clone: Other DNA sequences from this sample encode an identical CDR3 as well. The chain is built from TRBV9 and TRBJ2-7; no clear D gene. Germline CDR1 reads SGDLS; CDR2 reads YYNGEE. CDR3 length equals 12 residues. V lost 4 bases and J 4 bases, leaving 9 bases between the germline ends. The CDR3 here is CASSPPSYEQYF. The CDR3 nucleotides are TGTGCCAGCAGCCCCCCTTCTTACGAGCAGTACTTC.

The V call is TRBV7-3, the J call TRBJ2-5, with 7 bases fitting TRBD2. This CDR3 is 15 amino acids long. Germline V gene lookup returns CDR1 SGHTA and CDR2 FQGTGA. V lost 5 bases to trimming and J lost 4 bases; unmatched junction nucleotides: 10. The CDR3 reads CASSPVGGGSETQYF. The CDR3 bases are TGTGCCAGCAGCCCCGTGGGGGGAGGGTCAGAGACCCAGTACTTC.

This clone was detected only a few times. The chain recombines TRBV6-5 with TRBJ2-3, with D unclear. Germline CDR1 and CDR2: MNHEY and SVGAGI. The CDR3 loop spans 14 amino acids. V lost 5 bases and J lost 5, with 14 bases in between. The CDR3 here is CASSPVVILDTQYF. In DNA, the CDR3 is TGTGCCAGCAGTCCTGTCGTTATTTTAGATACGCAGTATTTT.

This chain links TRBV27 with TRBJ2-5; possibly TRBD2 for D (5 bases). Germline V lookup: CDR1 MNHEY, CDR2 SMNVEV (reference sequence). The CDR3 has 15 amino acids. V lost 0 bases to trimming and J lost 1 base, with 9 bases between them. Here the CDR3 reads CASSLSRTVQETQYF. For the CDR3, the DNA is TGTGCCAGCAGTTTATCGAGGACTGTCCAAGAGACCCAGTACTTC.

The chain recombines TRBV10-3 with TRBJ1-4; D might be TRBD1 (6 bases). Between the trimmed V and J ends, which lost 4 bases and 2 bases, there was a span of 14 bases. Per the germline V gene, CDR1 is ENHRY and CDR2 is SYGVKD. The CDR3 consists of 16 residues. CDR3 residues: CAISAETGLTNEKLFF. The CDR3 nucleotides are TGTGCCATCAGTGCCGAGACAGGACTTACTAATGAAAAACTGTTTTTT.

The chain recombines TRBV11-2 with TRBJ2-1; D uncertain. Germline assignment: CDR1 SGHAT and CDR2 FQNNGV. The V gene lost 3 bases and the J gene lost 10 bases, with 7 bases spanning the gap. The CDR3 totals 11 residues. CDR3: CASSFQKEQFF. The CDR3 coding sequence is TGTGCCAGCAGCTTCCAGAAGGAGCAGTTCTTC.

The J gene is TRBJ2-3, the V gene TRBV28; 8 nucleotides agree with TRBD2. The CDR3 sequence is 17 residues long. V lost 3 bases and J lost 3; bases outside the gene matches: 11. CDR1 MDHEN and CDR2 SYDVKM come from the germline V gene. CDR3 in DNA: TGTGCCAGCAGTTTGATCCGGGTGGGACTAGGGACAGATACGCAGTATTTT. Translating gives CASSLIRVGLGTDTQYF.

DNA of the CDR3: TGTGCCAGCAGCCCTCGGGGGTCCCGCTCCTACGAGCAGTACTTC. This encodes CASSPRGSRSYEQYF. The V call is TRBV7-9, the J call TRBJ2-7; TRBD2 might be the D (6 bases). The V gene lost 5 bases and the J gene lost 0 bases, with 14 bases spanning the gap. This CDR3 spans 15 amino acids. Germline V CDR1 and CDR2: SEHNR, FQNEAQ (reference sequence).

CDR3 DNA sequence: TGTGCCAGCAGTACCCAGGGGGCCAAAAACATTCAGTACTTC. Amino acid sequence: CASSTQGAKNIQYF. The chain carries TRBV28 and TRBJ2-4, with D maybe TRBD1 (6 bases). Germline-derived CDR1 and CDR2 are MDHEN and SYDVKM. The germline V and J ends were trimmed by 5 bases and 1 base, with 9 bases remaining between them. The CDR3 runs to 14 residues.

A few counts support this clone. The chain couples TRBV27 to TRBJ1-1; tentative D call: TRBD1 (6 bases). This CDR3 is 13 amino acids long. Germline V lookup: CDR1 MNHEY, CDR2 SMNVEV (reference sequence). Trimming cost V 10 bases and J 4 bases, with 16 bases left between them. This CDR3 reads CATTGGPGTEAFF. The CDR3, as DNA: TGTGCCACCACGGGGGGGCCGGGCACTGAAGCTTTCTTT.

This sequence joins TRBV19 and TRBJ2-2; 7 nucleotides match TRBD1. Germline CDR1 LNHDA, CDR2 SQIVND (reference sequence). V shed 5 bases and J 4 bases; nucleotides not matched to a gene: 19. The CDR3 is 19 residues long. In DNA, the CDR3 is TGTGCCAGTAGTCCCTACTACCTTAAACAGGGGAAAATCACCGGGGAGCTGTTTTTT. The encoded protein is CASSPYYLKQGKITGELFF.

The genes are TRBV7-2 and TRBJ2-1, with D unresolved. V was trimmed by 2 bases and J by 2 bases, leaving 10 bases between them. CDR3 length: 15 amino acids. Germline V gene data show CDR1 as SGHTA and CDR2 as FQGNSA. CDR3 coding DNA: TGTGCCAGCAGCTTACAAGCTGTCACCTACAATGAGCAGTTCTTC. This sequence encodes CASSLQAVTYNEQFF.

The V call is TRBV10-3, the J call TRBJ1-1, with 12 positions matching TRBD1. The CDR3 spans 17 residues. Germline V CDR1 and CDR2: ENHRY, SYGVKD. V dropped 4 bases and J dropped 4; count of bases not matched to a gene: 10. CDR3 sequence: CAISGNPGQGAGTEAFF. CDR3 coding DNA: TGTGCCATCAGTGGGAACCCGGGACAGGGGGCGGGCACTGAAGCTTTCTTT.